The present TCR beta chain was sequenced within a study of cytomegalovirus exposure and HLA in healthy donors. The CDR3 is 13 residues long. Germline V gene sequence: CDR1 SGHNT, CDR2 YYREEE (reference sequence). Deletions cut 0 bases from V and 2 bases from J, with 5 bases between. Amplification used 60 Vbeta primers and 13 Jbeta primers. Assay: immunoSEQ multiplex PCR; the TCRdb copy retains only in-frame clones and omits some. The sample consists of more than 150,000 clones, roughly four fifths of them appearing once. The sample was PBMCs. The chain uses TRBV5-4 and TRBJ2-5; no definite D call. This receptor was taken from a woman aged 18-29 years in good health and CMV-seropositive. CDR3 protein: CASSLDSQETQYF. The CDR3 bases are TGTGCCAGCAGCTTGGACAGTCAAGAGACCCAGTACTTC.